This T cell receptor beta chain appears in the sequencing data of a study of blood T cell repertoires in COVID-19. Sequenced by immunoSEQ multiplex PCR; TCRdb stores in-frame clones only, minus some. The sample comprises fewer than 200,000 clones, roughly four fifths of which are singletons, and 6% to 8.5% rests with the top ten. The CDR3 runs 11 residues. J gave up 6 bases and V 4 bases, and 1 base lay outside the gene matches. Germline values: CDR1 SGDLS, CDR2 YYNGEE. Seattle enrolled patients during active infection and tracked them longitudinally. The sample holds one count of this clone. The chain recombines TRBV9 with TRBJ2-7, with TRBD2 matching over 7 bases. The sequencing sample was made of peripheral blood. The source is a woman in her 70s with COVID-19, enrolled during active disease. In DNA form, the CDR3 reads TGTGCCAGCAGCTTAGCGGGCGAGCAGTACTTC. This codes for CASSLAGEQYF.